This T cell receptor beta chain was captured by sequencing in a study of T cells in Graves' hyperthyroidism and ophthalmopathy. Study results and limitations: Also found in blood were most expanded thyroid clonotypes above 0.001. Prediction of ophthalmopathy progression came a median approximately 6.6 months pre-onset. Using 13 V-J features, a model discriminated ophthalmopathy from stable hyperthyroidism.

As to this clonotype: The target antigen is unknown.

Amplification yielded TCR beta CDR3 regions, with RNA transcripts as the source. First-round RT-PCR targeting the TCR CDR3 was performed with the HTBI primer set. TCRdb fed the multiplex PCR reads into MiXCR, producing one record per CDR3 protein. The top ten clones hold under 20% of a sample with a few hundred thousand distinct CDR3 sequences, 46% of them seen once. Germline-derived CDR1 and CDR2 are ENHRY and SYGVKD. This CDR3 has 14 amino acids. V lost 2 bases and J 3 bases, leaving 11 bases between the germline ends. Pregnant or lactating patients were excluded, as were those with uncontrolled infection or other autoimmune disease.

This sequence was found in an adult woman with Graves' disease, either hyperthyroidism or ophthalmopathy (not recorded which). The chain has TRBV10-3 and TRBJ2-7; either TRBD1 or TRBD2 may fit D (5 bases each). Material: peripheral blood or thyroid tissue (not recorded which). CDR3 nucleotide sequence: TGTGCCATCAGTGAGGAGGGGAAAATCTACGAGCAGTACTTC. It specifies CAISEEGKIYEQYF.